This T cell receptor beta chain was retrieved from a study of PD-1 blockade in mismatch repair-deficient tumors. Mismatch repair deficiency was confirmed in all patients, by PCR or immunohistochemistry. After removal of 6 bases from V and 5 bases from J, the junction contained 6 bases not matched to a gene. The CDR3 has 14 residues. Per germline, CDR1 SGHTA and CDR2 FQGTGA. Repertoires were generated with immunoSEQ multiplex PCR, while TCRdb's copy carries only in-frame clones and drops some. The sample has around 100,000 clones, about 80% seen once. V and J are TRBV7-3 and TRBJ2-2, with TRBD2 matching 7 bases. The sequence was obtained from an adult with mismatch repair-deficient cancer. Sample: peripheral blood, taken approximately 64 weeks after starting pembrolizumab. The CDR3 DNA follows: TGTGCCAGCAGTACCGGGACTATTACCGGGGAGCTGTTTTTT. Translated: CASSTGTITGELFF.